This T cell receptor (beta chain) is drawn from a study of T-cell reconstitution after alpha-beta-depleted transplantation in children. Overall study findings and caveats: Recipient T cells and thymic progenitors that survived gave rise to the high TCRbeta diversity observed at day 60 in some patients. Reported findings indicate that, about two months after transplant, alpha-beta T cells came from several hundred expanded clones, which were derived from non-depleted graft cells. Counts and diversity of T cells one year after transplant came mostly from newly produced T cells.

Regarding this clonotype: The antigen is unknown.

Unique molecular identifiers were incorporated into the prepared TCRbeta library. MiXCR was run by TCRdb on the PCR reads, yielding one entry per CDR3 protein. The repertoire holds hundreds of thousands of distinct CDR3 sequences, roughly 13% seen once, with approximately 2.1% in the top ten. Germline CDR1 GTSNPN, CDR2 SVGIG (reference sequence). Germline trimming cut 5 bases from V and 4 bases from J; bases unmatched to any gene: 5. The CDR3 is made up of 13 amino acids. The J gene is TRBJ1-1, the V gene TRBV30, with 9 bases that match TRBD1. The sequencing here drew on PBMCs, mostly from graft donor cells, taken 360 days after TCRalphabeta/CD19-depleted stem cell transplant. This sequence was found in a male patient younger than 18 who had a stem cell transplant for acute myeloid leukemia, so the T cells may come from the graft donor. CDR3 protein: CAWERQGGTEAFF. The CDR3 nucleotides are TGTGCCTGGGAACGACAGGGGGGCACTGAAGCTTTCTTT.